The 16 T cell receptor beta chains given below trace back to one sample, sequenced in a study of cytomegalovirus exposure and HLA in healthy donors. It was with 60 Vbeta and 13 Jbeta primers that the PCR ran. The protocol was immunoSEQ multiplex PCR, while the TCRdb copy is restricted to in-frame clones and leaves out a portion. The data show about 180,000 clones, 77% seen once. The material sequenced was PBMCs. The source of these receptors is a woman between 55 and 75 years old in good health and CMV-seropositive.

This chain uses TRBV6-1 with TRBJ1-1, with D possibly TRBD1 on 5 matching bases. V lost 4 bases and J lost 5, with 11 bases in between. CDR1 is MNHNS and CDR2 is SASEGT in the germline V gene. This CDR3 spans 13 amino acids. CDR3 in DNA: TGTGCCAGCAGTGGCCCAGGGTGGACTGAAGCTTTCTTT. It is translated as CASSGPGWTEAFF.

DNA for the CDR3: TGTGCCAGCAGCCCTTCTAGCGGTTCTAACTACGAGCAGTACTTC. Amino acids: CASSPSSGSNYEQYF. This chain uses TRBV11-3 with TRBJ2-7, with 7 bases fitting TRBD2. Trimming cost V 5 bases and J 3 bases; bases outside gene matches: 10. Germline CDR1 reads SGHNT; CDR2 reads YENEEA. CDR3 length: 15 residues.

This clone was seen once. The J gene is TRBJ2-3, the V gene TRBV6-1; D ambiguous. The V end lost 4 bases, the J end lost 1 base, and 6 bases lay between the germline ends. Germline CDR1 is MNHNS and CDR2 is SASEGT. The CDR3 totals 13 residues. CDR3: CASSVFGTDTQYF. CDR3 nucleotides: TGTGCCAGCAGTGTCTTTGGCACAGATACGCAGTATTTT.

V usage is TRBV20-1 and J usage is TRBJ1-2; weak D call: TRBD1 (5 bases). V was pared by 3 bases and J by 8 bases, with 10 bases between. CDR1 and CDR2 from the germline V gene are DFQATT and SNEGSKA (reference sequence). This CDR3 is built from 11 residues. DNA of the CDR3: TGCAGTGCTAGCGAGGGACTCGGCTACACCTTC. Encoded protein: CSASEGLGYTF.

This chain joins TRBV4-2 and TRBJ1-4; 8 bases are a match to TRBD1. V shed 1 base, J shed 8 bases, and the junction held 3 bases outside the gene matches. Germline CDR1 reads LGHNA; CDR2 reads YNFKEQ. This CDR3 has 14 residues. The CDR3 DNA reads TGTGCCAGCAGCCAAGGGACAGGGAAAGAAAAACTGTTTTTT. Translated: CASSQGTGKEKLFF.

This chain uses TRBV2 with TRBJ1-5; 9 bases map to TRBD1. CDR3 length: 14 amino acids. The V gene's germline CDR1 is SNHLY and CDR2 FYNNEI. V dropped 6 bases and J dropped 5; count of bases not matched to a gene: 5. For the CDR3, the DNA is TGTGCCAGCAGACCCACAGGGGGCGATCAGCCCCAGCATTTT. Residues: CASRPTGGDQPQHF.

The chain joins TRBV13 to TRBJ1-5; D possibly corresponds to TRBD1 (6 bases). Germline lookup yields CDR1 PRHDT and CDR2 FYEKMQ (reference sequence). The CDR3 spans 18 residues. V was clipped by 3 bases and J by 7 bases, with 25 bases between them. The CDR3: CASSFSAAGGYSLQPQHF. The CDR3 DNA sequence: TGTGCCAGCAGCTTTTCCGCAGCGGGGGGCTATTCGCTACAGCCCCAGCATTTT.

This clone occurred a few times. The chain links TRBV7-9 to TRBJ1-4; no firm D call. The CDR3 is 15 residues long. Between the trimmed V and J ends, which lost 0 bases and 3 bases, there was a span of 8 bases. In germline, CDR1 is SEHNR, CDR2 FQNEAQ (reference sequence). The CDR3 loop reads CASSLAGLSNEKLFF. The DNA of the CDR3 is TGTGCCAGCAGCTTAGCCGGACTGTCTAATGAAAAACTGTTTTTT.

This clone has a handful of counts. The gene calls are TRBV29-1 and TRBJ1-1, with D maybe TRBD1 (6 bases). V lost 6 bases and J 3 bases, leaving 14 bases between the germline ends. The V gene's germline CDR1 is SQVTM and CDR2 ANQGSEA. The CDR3 runs to 13 residues. CDR3 loop: CSVHREADTEAFF. The CDR3 DNA reads TGCAGCGTACACAGGGAAGCGGACACTGAAGCTTTCTTT. Based on the CDR3 plus reference TRBV29-1 and TRBJ1-1, the full variable domain is SAVISQKPSRDICQRGTSLTIQCQVDSQVTMMFWYRQQPGQSLTLIATANQGSEATYESGFVIDKFPISRPNLTFSTLTVSNMSPEDSSIYLCSVHREADTEAFFGQGTRLTVV.

The V gene is TRBV28, the J gene TRBJ1-5; 7 nucleotides line up with TRBD1. This CDR3 comprises 16 residues. Germline CDR1 and CDR2: MDHEN and SYDVKM. J lost 3 bases, V lost 8 bases, and 13 bases had no gene match. CDR3 DNA sequence: TGTGCCAGCCCACCTCGGGACAGCCCAAACAATCAGCCCCAGCATTTT. It is translated as CASPPRDSPNNQPQHF.

The chain couples TRBV11-2 to TRBJ2-7, with D hard to call. Germline CDR1 SGHAT, CDR2 FQNNGV. CDR3 length equals 12 residues. V was clipped by 4 bases and J by 6 bases, with 10 bases between them. In DNA, the CDR3 is TGTGCCAGCAGCTGGAGAGTTGGCGAGCAGTACTTC. Its translation: CASSWRVGEQYF.

V gene TRBV9 combines with J gene TRBJ2-2, with TRBD2 matching over 13 bases. Germline CDR1 is SGDLS and CDR2 is YYNGEE. The V segment lost 0 bases and the J segment 5 bases; nucleotides outside the gene matches: 10. CDR3 length equals 19 residues. CDR3 coding DNA: TGTGCCAGCAGCGTAGCCGGGTTACTAGCGGGGGGGCGGACCGGGGAGCTGTTTTTT. Amino acid sequence: CASSVAGLLAGGRTGELFF.

The gene calls are TRBV4-1 and TRBJ1-2; 11 bases fit TRBD1. Losses at the gene ends were 0 bases for V and 3 bases for J; bases not matched to a gene: 3. CDR3 length equals 16 residues. The germline V gene encodes CDR1 MGHRA and CDR2 YSYEKL. DNA of the CDR3: TGCGCCAGCAGCCAAGAGCGGACAGGGGGCTACTATGGCTACACCTTC. Its protein is CASSQERTGGYYGYTF.

Of note for this clone: One end of the junction fails to match germline, which may point to a read error. The CDR3 sequence: CASSWGWGGLAAYGQYF. The CDR3 coding sequence is TGTGCCAGCAGCTGGGGGTGGGGGGGACTAGCGGCCTACGGGCAGTACTTC. The J gene is TRBJ2-7, the V gene TRBV5-6; 11 bases fit TRBD2. The CDR3 has 17 residues. Germline V gene sequence: CDR1 SGHDT, CDR2 YYEEEE.

In its sample, this clone was seen once. The gene calls are TRBV4-3 and TRBJ2-5; TRBD2 matches 9 bases. The V gene's germline CDR1 is LGHNA and CDR2 YSLEER. This CDR3 region has 15 residues. V gave up 2 bases and J gave up 4 bases; unmatched junction bases: 5. As DNA, the CDR3 is TGCGCCAGCAGCCAAATGCGGGGGGGCCGAGAGACCCAGTACTTC. It specifies CASSQMRGGRETQYF.

CDR3 coding DNA: TGTGCCAGCAGTTTTGACCGGACAGAGTACTTC. Amino acid sequence: CASSFDRTEYF. The chain couples TRBV28 to TRBJ2-7; perhaps TRBD1 as D (6 bases). The CDR3 totals 11 residues. Trimming cost V 3 bases and J 11 bases, with 11 bases left between them. Germline-derived CDR1 and CDR2 are MDHEN and SYDVKM. The complete variable domain, with remaining parts taken from reference TRBV28 and TRBJ2-7, reads DVKVTQSSRYLVKRTGEKVFLECVQDMDHENMFWYRQDPGLGLRLIYFSYDVKMKEKGDIPEGYSVSREKKERFSLILESASTNQTSMYLCASSFDRTEYFGPGTRLTVT.